These T cell receptor beta chains were read from a single sample in a study of neoadjuvant anti-PD-1 for oral cavity cancer. Profiled with immunoSEQ multiplex PCR; TCRdb holds only in-frame clones, not every one. The table records roughly 14,000 clones, approximately 73% of them present only once. The specimen was PBMCs, collected after nivolumab (anti-PD-1) treatment. The receptors were sampled from a person aged 35-80 years with oral cavity squamous cell carcinoma. CDR3s include the opening cysteine and the closing phenylalanine or tryptophan. Each record gives: D gene, clone size, J gene, V gene, CDR3 DNA, CDR3 protein. The D gene is left open where the match is weak. Some rows have no size entry. The others give once, few or many, or a class for an expanded clone.

NA	NA	TRBJ2-2	TRBV5-1	TGCGCCAGCAGCATTCAGGGGTGGAACACCGGGGAGCTGTTTTTT	CASSIQGWNTGELFF
TRBD2	NA	TRBJ2-7	TRBV28	TGTGCCAGCATCACCCGAGGAACTAGCGGGAGGAACGAGCAGTACTTC	CASITRGTSGRNEQYF
NA	NA	TRBJ2-7	TRBV5-1	TGCGCCAGCAGCTCCCGGGACGGCACCTACGAGCAGTACTTC	CASSSRDGTYEQYF
NA	few	TRBJ1-2	TRBV6-5	TGTGCCAGCAGCTCCCCTCGGGGGGGCTACACCTTC	CASSSPRGGYTF
TRBD1	few	TRBJ1-3	TRBV10-1	TGCGCCAGCAGTGTGGACAGGGCTGGAAACACCATATATTTT	CASSVDRAGNTIYF
NA	NA	TRBJ2-3	TRBV2	TGTGCCAGCAGTTCCGCTCTCGGTCCAAAGGCATATACGCAGTATTTT	CASSSALGPKAYTQYF
TRBD1	NA	TRBJ2-7	TRBV6-1	TGTGCCAGCAGTTCCGGACAGGAGCCCCCCTACGAGCAGTACTTC	CASSSGQEPPYEQYF
NA	NA	TRBJ2-5	TRBV4-1	TGCGCCAGCAGCCGAATTCCTAGGGAGACCCAGTACTTC	CASSRIPRETQYF
TRBD1	NA	TRBJ2-3	TRBV29-1	TGCAGCGTTGTGGGGACAGGGGCAGATACGCAGTATTTT	CSVVGTGADTQYF
NA	NA	TRBJ2-5	TRBV6-1	TGTGCCAGCAGTGAGGGAGTCGGGGCACAAGAGACCCAGTACTTC	CASSEGVGAQETQYF
TRBD1	few	TRBJ1-1	TRBV5-1	TGCGCCAGCAGCTTCGGACAGGGATTCAATATGAACACTGAAGCTTTCTTT	CASSFGQGFNMNTEAFF
NA	NA	TRBJ1-4	TRBV6-4	TGTGCCAGCAGACCCCTGGCAGGGTCTAATGAAAAACTGTTTTTT	CASRPLAGSNEKLFF
NA	few	TRBJ2-7	TRBV19	TGTGCCAGTAGTTGGGGACCGAGGACCTACGAGCAGTACTTC	CASSWGPRTYEQYF
TRBD1	once	TRBJ2-2	TRBV2	TGTGCCAGCAGAAGGACAGGCACCGGGGAGCTGTTTTTT	CASRRTGTGELFF
NA	NA	TRBJ1-2	TRBV5-1	TGCGCCAGCAGCCCCTCCCGCCCCATGGGCTACACCTTC	CASSPSRPMGYTF
NA	NA	TRBJ1-4	TRBV6-5	TGTGCCAGCAGTTTACACCCAGGGTCTGCTAATGAAAAACTGTTTTTT	CASSLHPGSANEKLFF
NA	NA	TRBJ2-5	TRBV6-1	TGTGCCAGCAGTGTACAGCGGGAGACCCAGTACTTC	CASSVQRETQYF
NA	once	TRBJ2-7	TRBV28	TGTGCCAGCAGTTTAAAGTACGAGCAGTACTTC	CASSLKYEQYF
TRBD1	NA	TRBJ1-4	TRBV4-2	TGTGCCAGCAGCCATCCGGACAGGAGGAATGAAAAACTGTTTTTT	CASSHPDRRNEKLFF
TRBD2	few	TRBJ2-5	TRBV2	TGTGCCAGCAACCCACTAGCGCTCCCGGAGACCCAGTACTTC	CASNPLALPETQYF
TRBD1	NA	TRBJ2-7	TRBV9	TGTGCCAGCAGCCCTCCCGGGACAGGGACCTACGAGCAGTACTTC	CASSPPGTGTYEQYF
NA	few	TRBJ1-6	TRBV19	TGTGCCAGTACCTCGGGCCGGGGGTCCAATTCACCCCTCCACTTT	CASTSGRGSNSPLHF